This TCR beta chain was sequenced for a study of OX40 agonist ivuxolimab in advanced cancers. About the study as a whole: Ivuxolimab was a fully human IgG2 agonistic monoclonal antibody targeting the costimulatory receptor OX40 (CD134). Partial responses occurred in three dose-escalation patients, of whom one had hepatocellular carcinoma and two had cutaneous melanoma. The dose-escalation cohort was 82.7% male with a mean age of about 65 years, ranging from roughly 20 to 80. Prior anti-PD-1, anti-PD-L1 or anti-CTLA-4 therapy was permitted, and about 40% of dose-escalation patients had received checkpoint inhibitors. Intravenous ivuxolimab was administered to patients every 2 weeks at six dose levels: 0.01, 0.1, 0.3, 1.5, 3 and 10 mg/kg. Peripheral TCRbeta sequencing was intended to test whether TCR sequence diversity was altered and clonal T-cell expansion was caused by ivuxolimab. The paper covers the monotherapy dose-escalation part of the phase I ivuxolimab trial, which included N ≈ 54 patients. Of the 50 or so patients in dose escalation, about 20 had hepatocellular carcinoma, about 15 had melanoma, 9 had renal cell carcinoma and 9 had head and neck cancer.

The germline V gene (reference sequence) supplies CDR1 SGHAT and CDR2 FQDESV. From its cysteine to its phenylalanine, the CDR3 spans 17 amino acids. The sequence is cut down to CDR3 DNA, 51 bases in frame from base 1. For this chain, trimming is 5 bases at the V end and 2 bases at the J end, and the number of junction bases without a gene match is 7. Genomic DNA was extracted from sorted cells for sequencing of the TCRbeta CDR3 region. The immunoSEQ Assay was used for sequencing of TCRbeta CDR3 regions. TCRdb provides this immuneACCESS table in a form limited to in-frame rearrangements. Some clones are lacking; in checked studies, under half of them reflect an unresolved V gene, and why the rest are absent is not known. For this sample the table gives around 100,000 clones, of which approximately 87% were detected only once. Of the sample, about 1.5% falls within the top ten clones. Patients with a history of autoimmune disease or receiving systemic immunosuppression were excluded from the trial. Peripheral blood for TCR sequencing was drawn from every dose cohort at baseline, at cycle 4 day 1 and at cycle 7 day 1. The samples were drawn from a first-in-human, open-label, multicenter phase I dose-escalation trial of ivuxolimab. The trial enrolled adults with locally advanced or metastatic head and neck squamous cell, hepatocellular, melanoma or renal cell carcinoma. Before TCR sequencing, CD4+ T cells and CD8+ T cells were sorted from peripheral blood as separate populations.

General findings and caveats noted by the study authors: The antigen specificity of the clonally expanded peripheral T cells was not determined. After ivuxolimab, CD8+ T cells had more expanded clones than CD4+ T cells on average. In the 0.1-3.0 mg/kg groups, partial responders were among the patients with the lowest normalized peripheral clonal expansion, particularly in CD8+ T cells. Low levels of normalized T-cell clonal expansion were also shown by some nonresponding patients. At doses of 0.1 to 3.0 mg/kg, clonal expansion of both CD4+ and CD8+ T cells in blood was seen between baseline and week 6.

As to this clone: No antigen is known for it. No per-base quality is available; no much larger clone lies one base away.

The TCR was taken from an adult with an advanced solid tumor such as melanoma, head and neck, liver or kidney cancer. The chain links TRBV11-1 with TRBJ1-6; 9 nucleotides in the junction match TRBD1. The sample was CD4+ or CD8+ T cells sorted from blood, taken in a trial of the OX40 agonist ivuxolimab. The DNA reads as follows: TGTGCCAGCAGCGTCCGGGACAGGGAGGCCTATAATTCACCCCTCCACTTT. Translation gives CASSVRDREAYNSPLHF.